Presented here are 14 T cell receptor beta chains from one specimen sequenced in a study of blood T cell repertoires in COVID-19. Using immunoSEQ multiplex PCR, the repertoire was profiled, and TCRdb retains in-frame clones only, with some absent. The table includes 130,000 to 150,000 clones, roughly 84% detected once. The sample was PBMCs or T cells enriched from blood (not recorded which). All receptors derive from a woman aged 50 to 60 who had been exposed to COVID-19.

The gene calls are TRBV19 and TRBJ2-5; D is ambiguous. This CDR3 has 15 amino acids. The germline V gene encodes CDR1 LNHDA and CDR2 SQIVND (reference sequence). Trimming left V 1 base short and J 5 bases short, with 14 bases between. Here the CDR3 reads CASSIAYGYGETQYF. DNA for the CDR3: TGTGCCAGTAGTATAGCCTATGGGTACGGGGAGACCCAGTACTTC. The full variable domain, with the rest looked up from reference TRBV19 and TRBJ2-5, is DGGITQSPKYLFRKEGQNVTLSCEQNLNHDAMYWYRQDPGQGLRLIYYSQIVNDFQKGDIAEGYSVSREKKESFPLTVTSAQKNPTAFYLCASSIAYGYGETQYFGPGTRLLVL.

The V and J genes are TRBV11-2 and TRBJ1-1, with unresolved D. Germline V gene data show CDR1 as SGHAT and CDR2 as FQNNGV. The ends were cut back, 1 base at V and 4 bases at J, with 13 bases in the middle. There are 15 residues in the CDR3. Here the CDR3 DNA reads TGTGCCAGCAGCTTAGTTCCTTGGGAGGGCACTGAAGCTTTCTTT. It yields the protein CASSLVPWEGTEAFF.

This chain links TRBV6-6 with TRBJ2-2; 8 nucleotides agree with TRBD1. The length of the CDR3 is 14 residues. The V segment lost 5 bases and the J segment 7 bases; nucleotides outside the gene matches: 6. Germline V gene sequence: CDR1 MNHNY, CDR2 SVGAGI (reference sequence). CDR3 bases: TGTGCCAGCAGTCAACGGACAGGGATCGGGGAGCTGTTTTTT. Amino acids: CASSQRTGIGELFF.

The chain links TRBV20-1 to TRBJ2-7; 7 nucleotides line up with TRBD1. The trim removed 3 bases at V and 2 bases at J, leaving 7 bases unmatched. CDR1 and CDR2 from the germline V gene are DFQATT and SNEGSKA (reference sequence). The CDR3 length is 14 residues. CDR3 DNA: TGCAGTGCTAGTGCGCAGGGGGATCCCTACGAGCAGTACTTC. This translates into CSASAQGDPYEQYF.

This clone was recorded a few times. The V and J genes are TRBV7-6 and TRBJ1-5, with TRBD1 identical over 7 bases. This CDR3 is built from 15 residues. After removal of 5 bases from V and 4 bases from J, the junction contained 8 bases not matched to a gene. The V gene's germline CDR1 is SGHVS and CDR2 FNYEAQ. DNA of the CDR3: TGTGCCAGCAGCAAATTACAGGGGATGAATCAGCCCCAGCATTTT. Amino acid sequence: CASSKLQGMNQPQHF.

The chain combines TRBV15 with TRBJ2-7; 10 nucleotides agree with TRBD1. The germline V gene encodes CDR1 LNHNV and CDR2 YYDKDF (reference sequence). This CDR3 has 15 amino acids. V shed 5 bases and J 3 bases; nucleotides not matched to a gene: 7. CDR3 nucleotide sequence: TGTGCCACCAGCGAGGTGGGACAGGGGCTCTACGAGCAGTACTTC. Translating it yields CATSEVGQGLYEQYF.

J is TRBJ1-4 and V is TRBV7-8; the D gene is possibly TRBD1 (6 bases). The CDR3 consists of 17 residues. The ends were cut back, 3 bases at V and 7 bases at J, with 21 bases in the middle. Germline-derived CDR1 and CDR2 are SGHVS and FQNEAQ. The CDR3 DNA reads as TGTGCCAGCAGCTTTTTTACAGGGCGGGGGTTAGGTGAAAAACTGTTTTTT. Protein: CASSFFTGRGLGEKLFF.

The chain couples TRBV30 to TRBJ2-1; D gene ambiguous. CDR1 is GTSNPN, CDR2 SVGIG, per germline (reference sequence). Between the trimmed V and J ends, which lost 2 bases and 7 bases, there was a span of 9 bases. The CDR3 runs 12 residues. The CDR3 sequence is CAWSSTSNEQFF. CDR3 DNA: TGTGCCTGGAGTTCGACTTCGAATGAGCAGTTCTTC.

The chain's CDR3 is CASSLSKGLGVYEQYF. DNA of the CDR3: TGTGCCAGCAGCTTATCAAAGGGCTTAGGGGTCTACGAGCAGTACTTC. The genes are TRBV7-2 and TRBJ2-7, with D possibly TRBD1 on 5 matching bases. The CDR3 length is 16 residues. Germline CDR1 reads SGHTA; CDR2 reads FQGNSA. V shed 2 bases and J shed 3 bases, with 17 bases lying between them.

The genes are TRBV27 and TRBJ2-5; 7 bases agree with TRBD2. CDR3 length equals 14 residues. After removal of 6 bases from V and 2 bases from J, the junction contained 6 bases not matched to a gene. From germline, CDR1 is MNHEY and CDR2 SMNVEV (reference sequence). DNA of the CDR3: TGTGCCAGCAGCAGCTCTAGCGGTCAAGAGACCCAGTACTTC. Translating gives CASSSSSGQETQYF.

The V call is TRBV7-8, the J call TRBJ2-5; 10 nucleotides match TRBD1. Trimming took 5 bases from V and 5 from J; bases not matched to a gene: 2. Germline loops: CDR1 SGHVS, CDR2 FQNEAQ. The CDR3 has 13 amino acids. The CDR3 nucleotides read TGTGCCAGCAGCGTGGGACAGGGGGAGACCCAGTACTTC. Translated, it gives CASSVGQGETQYF.

This sequence joins TRBV4-2 and TRBJ2-7, with D maybe TRBD2 (5 bases). In germline, CDR1 is LGHNA, CDR2 YNFKEQ. The V and J ends lost 0 bases and 6 bases respectively, with 12 bases between them. The CDR3 has 14 amino acids. Written as DNA, the CDR3 is TGTGCCAGCAGCCAAGATTTTGAGGGCCCCGAGCAGTACTTC. Its translation is CASSQDFEGPEQYF.

This chain connects TRBV4-3 to TRBJ2-2, with D uncertain. The length of the CDR3 is 14 residues. Trimming left V 4 bases short and J 3 bases short, with 9 bases between. Germline-derived CDR1 and CDR2 are LGHNA and YSLEER. CDR3 in amino acids: CASSPELDTGELFF. As DNA, the CDR3 is TGCGCCAGCAGCCCGGAGCTTGACACCGGGGAGCTGTTTTTT.

With respect to this clone: This same CDR3 is encoded by further DNA sequences in the sample. This sequence joins TRBV9 and TRBJ2-2, with a tentative D call TRBD2 (6 bases). Trimming left V 0 bases short and J 5 bases short, with 8 bases between. This CDR3 contains 14 residues. Germline lookup yields CDR1 SGDLS and CDR2 YYNGEE. This CDR3 reads CASSVGGGTGELFF. For the CDR3, the DNA is TGTGCCAGCAGCGTAGGTGGGGGGACCGGGGAGCTGTTTTTT.